This TCR beta chain was found in a study of blood T cell repertoires in COVID-19. About the research overall: Both acute and convalescent COVID-19 samples were obtained from the United States, Italy and Spain. T cells, B-cell-depleted T cells, or PBMCs provided the cDNA or gDNA that served as material.

The CDR3 runs to 12 residues. Germline CDR1 and CDR2: KGHDR and SFDVKD. V dropped 2 bases and J dropped 10 bases, with 8 bases sitting between them. As originally analysed: Cell counts per sample came from amplifying reference gene primers. The data were produced by immunoSEQ multiplex PCR, yet TCRdb's version contains in-frame clones alone and is incomplete. The D gene and trimming were derived from the DNA, and the V and J assignments and clone size from that table. This sample has under 55,000 clones, with roughly 90% found just once. The chain employs TRBV24-1 and TRBJ2-1, with D hard to call. This clonotype originated in a human donor in a cohort sampled during active COVID-19. Sequenced material: peripheral blood. CDR3 in DNA: TGTGCCACCAGTGATTATGGCTTGGAGCAGTTCTTC. Translated: CATSDYGLEQFF.